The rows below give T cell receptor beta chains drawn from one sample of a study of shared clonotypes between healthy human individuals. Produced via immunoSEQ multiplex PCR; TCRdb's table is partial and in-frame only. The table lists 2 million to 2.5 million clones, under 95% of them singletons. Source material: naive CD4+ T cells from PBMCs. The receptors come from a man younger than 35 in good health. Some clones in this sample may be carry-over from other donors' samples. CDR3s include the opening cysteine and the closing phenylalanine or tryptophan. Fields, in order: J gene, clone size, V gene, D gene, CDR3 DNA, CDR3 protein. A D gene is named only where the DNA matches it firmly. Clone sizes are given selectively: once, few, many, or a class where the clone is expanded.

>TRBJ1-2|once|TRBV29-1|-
TGCAGCGTTGAAGGACAGCCCGACTATGGCTACACCTTC
CSVEGQPDYGYTF
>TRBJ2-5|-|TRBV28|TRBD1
TGTGCCAGCAGTACAACAGGGGGCGCAAAGACCCAGTACTTC
CASSTTGGAKTQYF
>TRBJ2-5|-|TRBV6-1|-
TGTGCCAGCAACCCGATCGAGTGGGCCCAAGAGACCCAGTACTTC
CASNPIEWAQETQYF
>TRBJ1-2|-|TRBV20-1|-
TGCAGTGCTAGGTCCAGGCCTGGCTACACCTTC
CSARSRPGYTF
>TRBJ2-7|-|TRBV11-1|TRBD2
TGTGCCAGCAGCCTAGGGACTAGCGGGATTTACGAGCAGTACTTC
CASSLGTSGIYEQYF
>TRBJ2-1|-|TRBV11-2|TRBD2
TGTGCCAGCAGCTTAGGTGGGGGGAGCGGGAGAAAGTTCTTC
CASSLGGGSGRKFF
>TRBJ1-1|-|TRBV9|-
TGTGCCAGCAGCCTGAGGGGTGACAGGAGCAACACTGAAGCTTTCTTT
CASSLRGDRSNTEAFF
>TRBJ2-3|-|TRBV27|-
TGTGCCAGCAGTTTAAGGCTAGCGAACACAGATACGCAGTATTTT
CASSLRLANTDTQYF
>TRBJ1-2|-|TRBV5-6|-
TGTGCCAGCAGCTCCTTGTTGGGGGCTGCCGGCTACACCTTC
CASSSLLGAAGYTF
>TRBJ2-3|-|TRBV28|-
TGTGCCAGCGTTAGGACAGGCACAGATACGCAGTATTTT
CASVRTGTDTQYF
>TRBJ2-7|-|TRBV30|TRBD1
TGTGCCTGGAGTAAGAAGGACAGGGCGTACGAGCAGTACTTC
CAWSKKDRAYEQYF
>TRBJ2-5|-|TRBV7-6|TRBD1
TGTGCCAGCAGCTTAGTACGCGCAGGGGGCTCGGAGACCCAGTACTTC
CASSLVRAGGSETQYF
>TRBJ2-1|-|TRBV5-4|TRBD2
TGTGCCAACGGACTAGCGGGAGGCAATGAGCAGTTCTTC
CANGLAGGNEQFF
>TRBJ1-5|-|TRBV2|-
TGTGCCAGCACCCGGGGCGCCCGAGGCCAGCCCCAGCATTTT
CASTRGARGQPQHF
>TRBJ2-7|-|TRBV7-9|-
TGTGCCAGCAGCTTAGCAGGGAACTCGCTACCCGAGCAGTACTTC
CASSLAGNSLPEQYF
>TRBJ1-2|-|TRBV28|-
TGTGCCAGCAGTACCCGAGGGGGGTACGGCTACACCTTC
CASSTRGGYGYTF
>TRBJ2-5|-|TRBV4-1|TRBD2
TGCGCCAGCAGCCTCTCCTGGACTAGCGGGAGGAGGGAGACCCAGTACTTC
CASSLSWTSGRRETQYF
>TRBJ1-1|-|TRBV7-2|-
TGTGCCAGCAGTAGGCGGGGGGGCGTATTGAACACTGAAGCTTTCTTT
CASSRRGGVLNTEAFF
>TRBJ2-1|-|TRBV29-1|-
TGCAGCGTTCGAAGGGGGTCATCGAATGAGCAGTTCTTC
CSVRRGSSNEQFF
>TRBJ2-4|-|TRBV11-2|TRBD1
TGTGCCAGCAGTTCTACAGGGGGCTCGAGAAACATTCAGTACTTC
CASSSTGGSRNIQYF
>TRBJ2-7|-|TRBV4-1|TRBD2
TGCGCCAGCAGCCAAGAGTTGGGGGGAGGGTCCTTCTCCTACGAGCAGTACTTC
CASSQELGGGSFSYEQYF
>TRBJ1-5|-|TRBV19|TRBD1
TGTGCCAGTAGTACCCTGGGGACAGTCCCAAATCAGCCCCAGCATTTT
CASSTLGTVPNQPQHF
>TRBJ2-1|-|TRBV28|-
TGTGCCAGCGGATGGCTAGCGTACAATGAGCAGTTCTTC
CASGWLAYNEQFF
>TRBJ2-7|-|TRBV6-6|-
TGTGCCAGCAGTACTCTCTACGAGCAGTACTTC
CASSTLYEQYF
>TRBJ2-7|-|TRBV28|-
TGTGCCAGCAGTGTCGGGGCCTACGAGCAGTACTTC
CASSVGAYEQYF
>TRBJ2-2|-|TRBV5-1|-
TGCGCCAGCAGCTTGGTGCGGGACAGTAACACCGGGGAGCTGTTTTTT
CASSLVRDSNTGELFF
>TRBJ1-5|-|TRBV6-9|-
TGTGCCAGCAGTCAGACAGATAGCAATCAGCCCCAGCATTTT
CASSQTDSNQPQHF
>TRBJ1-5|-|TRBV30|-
TGTGCCTGGGGACGGATGAATCAGCCCCAGCATTTT
CAWGRMNQPQHF
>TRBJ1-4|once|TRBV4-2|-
TGTGCCAGCAGCCAAGAGGCAGGGCTGCGTGAAAAACTGTTTTTT
CASSQEAGLREKLFF
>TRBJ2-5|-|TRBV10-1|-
TGCGCCAGCTCCTCAGGGCCTGGCCAAGAGACCCAGTACTTC
CASSSGPGQETQYF
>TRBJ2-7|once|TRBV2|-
TGTGCCAGCACAGGGGGGTCCTACGAGCAGTACTTC
CASTGGSYEQYF
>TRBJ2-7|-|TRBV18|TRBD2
TGTGCCAGCTCACGGACTAGCGGTACCTCCTACGAGCAGTACTTC
CASSRTSGTSYEQYF
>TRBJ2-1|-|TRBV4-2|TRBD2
TGTGCCAGCAGCCAAGACCAGCGGGAGGGCAATGAGCAGTTCTTC
CASSQDQREGNEQFF
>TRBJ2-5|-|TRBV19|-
TGTGCCAGTAGTATTCGGCCCCCCGGAGAGACCCAGTACTTC
CASSIRPPGETQYF
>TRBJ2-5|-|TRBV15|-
TGTGCCACCAGTCTAAGGGCGACAGTTATCCAAGAGACCCAGTACTTC
CATSLRATVIQETQYF
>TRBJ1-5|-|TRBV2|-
TGTGCCAGCAGTGGGGTAAGGGAAGATAGCAATCAGCCCCAGCATTTT
CASSGVREDSNQPQHF
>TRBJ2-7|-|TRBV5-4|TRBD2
TGTGCCAGCAGCTCAGGAAGCGGGAGGAGCTACGAGCAGTACTTC
CASSSGSGRSYEQYF
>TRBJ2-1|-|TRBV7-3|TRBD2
TGTGCCAGCAGCTACGGGACTAGTTATTGGGATGAGCAGTTCTTC
CASSYGTSYWDEQFF
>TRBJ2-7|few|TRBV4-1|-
TGCGCCAGCAGCCAAGATTACGGGTTCTACTACGAGCAGTACTTC
CASSQDYGFYYEQYF
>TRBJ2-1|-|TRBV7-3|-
TGTGCCAGCAGCTTAACCAGGAGGGGTATCAATGAGCAGTTCTTC
CASSLTRRGINEQFF
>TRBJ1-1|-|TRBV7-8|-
TGTGCCAGCAGCTTAACGACAATTACCCCGAACACTGAAGCTTTCTTT
CASSLTTITPNTEAFF
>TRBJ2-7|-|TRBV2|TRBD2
TGTGCCAGCAGTACTAGCGGCCTTACCTACGAGCAGTACTTC
CASSTSGLTYEQYF
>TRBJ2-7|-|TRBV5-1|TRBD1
TGCGCCAGCAGCCCCCCGGACAGGGCCCTTCTTTCCGAGCAGTACTTC
CASSPPDRALLSEQYF
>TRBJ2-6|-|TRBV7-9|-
TGTGCCAGCAGCTTATATACTGGGGCCAACGTCCTGACTTTC
CASSLYTGANVLTF
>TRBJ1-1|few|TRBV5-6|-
TGTGCCAGCAGCCCGGCCCCCCGTGGGGACACTGAAGCTTTCTTT
CASSPAPRGDTEAFF
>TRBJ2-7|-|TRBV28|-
TGTGCCAGCAGTTTATCCCGCTCTCCCTACGAGCAGTACTTC
CASSLSRSPYEQYF
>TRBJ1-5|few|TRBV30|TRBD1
TGTGCCTGCGACAGGGAATTGGAGAGCAATCAGCCCCAGCATTTT
CACDRELESNQPQHF
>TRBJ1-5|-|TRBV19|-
TGTGCCAGTAGTGTGTTGAGGGCAGCTACGGGGGCCCAGCATTTT
CASSVLRAATGAQHF
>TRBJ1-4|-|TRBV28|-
TGTGCCAGCAGTTTAGGGGATTTGTATGAAAAACTGTTTTTT
CASSLGDLYEKLFF
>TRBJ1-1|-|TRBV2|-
TGTGCCAGCAGTGAAGCGCTCGGCAGGGGAGTTCCTGAAGCTTTCTTT
CASSEALGRGVPEAFF
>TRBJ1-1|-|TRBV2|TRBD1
TGTGCCAGCAGCACACAGGGGATCAGCACTGAAGCTTTCTTT
CASSTQGISTEAFF
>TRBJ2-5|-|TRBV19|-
TGTGCCAGTAGTCCTAGTGTGCTGGAGACCCAGTACTTC
CASSPSVLETQYF
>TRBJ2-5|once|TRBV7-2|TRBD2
TGTGCCAGCAGCTTTCAAGCGGGAACGGGGGAGACCCAGTACTTC
CASSFQAGTGETQYF
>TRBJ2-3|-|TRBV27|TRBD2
TGTGCCAGCAGTCAGACTAGCGGGGCTAGCACAGATACGCAGTATTTT
CASSQTSGASTDTQYF
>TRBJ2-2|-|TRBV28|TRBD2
TGTGCCAGCAGTAGTGGGCCTAGCGGGCCGAACACCGGGGAGCTGTTTTTT
CASSSGPSGPNTGELFF
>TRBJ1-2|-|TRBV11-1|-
TGTGCCAGCAGCTCGGGCGGGGGCTACACCTTC
CASSSGGGYTF
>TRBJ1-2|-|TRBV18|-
TGTGCCAGCTCACCCGACTCAGCCGGCGGCTACACCTTC
CASSPDSAGGYTF